This T cell receptor beta chain was recovered during a study of shared clonotypes between healthy human individuals. For the study at large: Each donor's CD8 memory used one plate, CD8 naive two, each CD4 subset three. Findings of the study overall: The authors sampled blood alone, and tissue repertoires likely differ.

CD45RO-negative cells were positively selected for CCR7, leaving out terminally differentiated effector memory CD45RA+ cells. Only in-frame clones appear in the TCRdb table, and some are missing; sequencing was by immunoSEQ multiplex PCR. The data show 750,000 to 1,000,000 clones, 92% seen once. The count of this clone is one. Its antigen is not identified. The length of the CDR3 is 14 residues. Germline V gene data show CDR1 as PRHDT and CDR2 as FYEKMQ (reference sequence). V gave up 1 base and J gave up 2 bases; unmatched junction bases: 2. This sequence was found in a man in his thirties or forties in good health. The sequencing input was naive CD8+ T cells sorted from blood. The J gene is TRBJ2-7, the V gene TRBV13; the match to TRBD1 covers 7 bases. In DNA form, the CDR3 reads TGTGCCAGCAGCTTAGAGGGGGCTACCTACGAGCAGTACTTC. It specifies CASSLEGATYEQYF.